This T cell receptor (beta chain) was documented in a study of graft-versus-host responses after intestinal transplantation. About the study: All of the recipients had induction that used anti-thymocyte globulin, then tacrolimus and steroids for three to four years.

Intraepithelial and lamina propria lymphocytes were isolated from graft specimens. Study observations and caveats: Some GvH clones were seen earlier in gut or blood, suggesting intestinal origin. Early HvG declines after transplant were associated with peak circulating GvH clone levels.

Within the sample, this clone is medium-sized. Antigen unknown. The data were produced by immunoSEQ multiplex PCR, yet TCRdb's version contains in-frame clones alone and is incomplete. Among tens of thousands of clones listed, around 76% were seen once. CDR3 length equals 15 residues. J was trimmed by 5 bases and V by 0 bases; bases with no gene match: 8. Material: ileum tissue, obtained 12 days after intestinal transplant. The rearrangement links TRBV5-3 to TRBJ2-7; 7 bases fit TRBD1. TRBV5-3 is an ORF; its function is uncertain. The receptor was isolated from a human patient who received an intestinal transplant, so some T cells may come from the graft donor. The CDR3 region is CARSLALGDSNEQYF. CDR3 bases: TGTGCCAGAAGCTTGGCCCTCGGGGACAGCAACGAGCAGTACTTC.